This TCR beta chain was identified during a study of shared clonotypes between healthy human individuals. Notes on the study in general: Naive subsets tended to show greater estimated richness than memory subsets.

V lost 6 bases to trimming and J lost 7 bases; unmatched junction nucleotides: 6. The germline V gene has CDR1 WSHSY and CDR2 SAAADI. The CDR3 consists of 13 residues. As processed by the authors: Because ImmunoSEQ provided only junction sequences with no quality scores, the filtering differed. The method was immunoSEQ multiplex PCR; TCRdb's version includes in-frame clones alone and lacks a portion of them. V and J calls and clone size are as listed in that table; D and trimming were resolved from the DNA. The table has millions of clones, roughly 95% seen once. All the donors were Caucasian adults who lived in Nashville, Tennessee. For this clone: As yet, its antigen is unknown.

Sequencing was carried out using naive CD4+ T cells sorted from blood. Subset noted: CD45RA+ positively selected. This rearrangement joins TRBV10-2 to TRBJ2-7; 10 positions agree with TRBD2. The clonotype originates from a young man in good health. The chain's CDR3 is CASSSLGLAEQYF. In nucleotides, the CDR3 is TGCGCCAGCAGCTCGCTGGGACTAGCGGAGCAGTACTTC.